This T cell receptor (beta chain) originates from a study of shared clonotypes between healthy human individuals. Study-level findings and limits: Naive subsets generally had larger estimated richness than memory subsets.

CD45RO-negative cells were positively selected for CCR7, leaving out terminally differentiated effector memory CD45RA+ cells. Adults of Caucasian background living in Nashville, Tennessee made up all donors. Concerning this clone: Its antigen is unidentified.

The V segment lost 9 bases and the J segment 2 bases; nucleotides outside the gene matches: 9. This CDR3 has 14 residues. Germline V lookup: CDR1 LGHNT, CDR2 FRNRAP. The table came from immunoSEQ multiplex PCR; TCRdb's copy has only in-frame clones and leaves some out. The data contain about 2.2 million clones, around 93% of them seen just once; the ten biggest clones take up over 1.5%. This clonotype was sampled from a young man in good health. Some clones in this sample may be carry-over from other donors' samples. V is TRBV12-5 and J is TRBJ2-7; 8 nucleotides match TRBD2. Sample: naive CD8+ T cells from PBMCs. CDR3 in DNA: TGTGCTAGCGACCCGGCGCGGGAGGCCTACGAGCAGTACTTC. Amino acids: CASDPAREAYEQYF.